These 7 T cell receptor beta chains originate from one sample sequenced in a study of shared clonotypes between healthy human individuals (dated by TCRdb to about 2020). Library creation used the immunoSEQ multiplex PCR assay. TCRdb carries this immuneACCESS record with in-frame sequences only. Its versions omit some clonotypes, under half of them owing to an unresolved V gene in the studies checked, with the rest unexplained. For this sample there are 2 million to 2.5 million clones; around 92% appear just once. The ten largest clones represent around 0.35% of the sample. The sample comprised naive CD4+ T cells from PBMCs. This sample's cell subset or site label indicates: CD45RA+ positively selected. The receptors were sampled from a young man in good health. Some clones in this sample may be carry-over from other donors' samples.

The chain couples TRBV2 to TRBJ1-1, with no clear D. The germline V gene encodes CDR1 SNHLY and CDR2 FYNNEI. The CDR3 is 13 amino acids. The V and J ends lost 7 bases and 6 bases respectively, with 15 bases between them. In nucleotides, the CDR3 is TGTGCCAGCAACCTGGGTTTGCCCTCTGAAGCTTTCTTT. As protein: CASNLGLPSEAFF.

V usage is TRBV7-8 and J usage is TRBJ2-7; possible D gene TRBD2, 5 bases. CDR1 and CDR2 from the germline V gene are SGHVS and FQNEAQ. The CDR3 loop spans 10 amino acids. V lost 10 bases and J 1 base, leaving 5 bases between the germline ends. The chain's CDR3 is CATGSYEQYF. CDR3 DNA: TGTGCCACGGGGTCCTACGAGCAGTACTTC.

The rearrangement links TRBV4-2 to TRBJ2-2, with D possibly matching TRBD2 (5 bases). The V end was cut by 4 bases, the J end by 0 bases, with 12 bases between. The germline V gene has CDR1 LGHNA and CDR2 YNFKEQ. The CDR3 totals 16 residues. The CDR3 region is CASSPLGSANTGELFF. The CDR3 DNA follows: TGTGCCAGCAGCCCTTTAGGGAGTGCGAACACCGGGGAGCTGTTTTTT.

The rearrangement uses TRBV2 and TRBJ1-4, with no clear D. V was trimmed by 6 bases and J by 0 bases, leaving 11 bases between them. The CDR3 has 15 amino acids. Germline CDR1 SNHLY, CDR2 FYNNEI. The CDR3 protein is CASRTLQTTNEKLFF. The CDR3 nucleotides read TGTGCCAGCAGGACTCTACAGACAACTAATGAAAAACTGTTTTTT. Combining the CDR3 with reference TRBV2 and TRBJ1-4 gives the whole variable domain EPEVTQTPSHQVTQMGQEVILRCVPISNHLYFYWYRQILGQKVEFLVSFYNNEISEKSEIFDDQFSVERPDGSNFTLKIRSTKLEDSAMYFCASRTLQTTNEKLFFGSGTQLSVL.

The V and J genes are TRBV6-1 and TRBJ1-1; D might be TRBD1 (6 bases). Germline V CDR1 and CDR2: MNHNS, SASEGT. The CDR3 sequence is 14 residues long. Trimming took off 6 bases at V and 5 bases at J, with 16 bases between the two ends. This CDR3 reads CASSDTGRKTEAFF. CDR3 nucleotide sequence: TGTGCCAGCAGCGATACAGGGCGTAAGACTGAAGCTTTCTTT.

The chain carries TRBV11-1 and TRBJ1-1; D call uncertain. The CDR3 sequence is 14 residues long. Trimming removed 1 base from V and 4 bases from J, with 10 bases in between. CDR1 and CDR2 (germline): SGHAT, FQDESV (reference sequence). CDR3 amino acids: CASSLEGPGTEAFF. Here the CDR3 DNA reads TGTGCCAGCAGCTTAGAAGGTCCGGGCACTGAAGCTTTCTTT.

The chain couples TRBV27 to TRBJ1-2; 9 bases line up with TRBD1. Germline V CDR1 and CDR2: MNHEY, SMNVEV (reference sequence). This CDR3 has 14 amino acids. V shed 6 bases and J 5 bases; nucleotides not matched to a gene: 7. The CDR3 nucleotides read TGTGCCAGCAGAGACCGGGACAGGGTATATGGCTACACCTTC. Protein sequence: CASRDRDRVYGYTF.